The 2 T cell receptor beta chains listed next were all sequenced from one sample in a study of radiation and T cells in renal cell carcinoma. Time point noted: blood 2 weeks post-SBRT. Noted treatment: 15 Gy SBRT to primary tumor, nephrectomy 4 weeks later. This table comes from immunoSEQ multiplex PCR, and its TCRdb copy is limited to in-frame clones, with some not included. Altogether some 150,000 clones are present, 80% to 90% being singletons, with the ten largest covering about an eighth. Sequences were derived from blood, sampled from a patient whose treatment included radiotherapy and nephrectomy. All receptors derive from a woman in her fifties or sixties with renal cell carcinoma.

This clone was seen just once. The chain recombines TRBV10-3 with TRBJ2-3; D is ambiguous. The CDR3 covers 12 residues. V lost 0 bases and J lost 6, with 4 bases in between. CDR1 is ENHRY and CDR2 is SYGVKD in the germline V gene. The CDR3 nucleotides are TGTGCCATCAGTGAGTCGCGGGATACGCAGTATTTT. Its translation: CAISESRDTQYF.

The V and J genes are TRBV29-1 and TRBJ2-5, with 7 bases identical to TRBD1. Trimming took 1 base from V and 1 from J; bases not matched to a gene: 3. The germline CDR1 and CDR2 sequences are SQVTM and ANQGSEA. This CDR3 is 14 amino acids long. The CDR3 region is CSVEGGQLQETQYF. In DNA, the CDR3 is TGCAGCGTTGAAGGGGGACAGCTCCAAGAGACCCAGTACTTC.